Below, 15 T cell receptor beta chains from the same sample are listed, as sequenced in a study of cytomegalovirus exposure and HLA in healthy donors. The primer mix had 60 Vbeta and 13 Jbeta primers. Data came from immunoSEQ multiplex PCR; TCRdb stores just in-frame clones and leaves some out. The repertoire holds about 160,000 clones, with nearly 80% as singletons. Sequencing input: PBMCs. The origin of the receptors is a woman aged 40 to 50 in good health and CMV-seronegative.

The gene calls are TRBV6-1 and TRBJ1-1; no reliable D call. The CDR3 consists of 14 residues. V lost 8 bases to trimming and J lost 2 bases, with 15 bases between them. Germline assignment: CDR1 MNHNS and CDR2 SASEGT. In DNA, the CDR3 is TGTGCCAGCGGAGGTTTTGAGCCAAACACTGAAGCTTTCTTT. As protein: CASGGFEPNTEAFF.

The chain uses TRBV7-8 and TRBJ1-6; a weak D match, TRBD1 (5 bases). Germline V gives CDR1 SGHVS, CDR2 FQNEAQ. This CDR3 is built from 15 residues. The V and J ends lost 5 bases and 7 bases respectively, with 15 bases between them. CDR3 in DNA: TGTGCCAGCAGCCTCGGGGGTCATAGAAATTCACCCCTCCACTTT. Translation: CASSLGGHRNSPLHF.

The gene calls are TRBV2 and TRBJ1-1, with a tentative D call TRBD1 (6 bases). CDR1 is SNHLY and CDR2 is FYNNEI in the germline V gene. With 11 bases removed from V and 11 bases from J, the gap between germline ends came to 12 bases. CDR3 length equals 9 residues. The CDR3 sequence is CAARQEAFF. The DNA of the CDR3 is TGTGCCGCCAGACAGGAGGCTTTCTTT.

The chain carries TRBV6-1 and TRBJ2-7; D remains unclear. V lost 2 bases and J lost 4, with 24 bases in between. The CDR3 covers 18 residues. The V gene's germline CDR1 is MNHNS and CDR2 SASEGT. CDR3 coding DNA: TGTGCCAGCAGTGAAACGGGTTTACCCCTCCTCAAATGGTACGAGCAGTACTTC. Translated, it gives CASSETGLPLLKWYEQYF.

V gene TRBV5-4 combines with J gene TRBJ1-2; no firm D call. Germline lookup yields CDR1 SGHNT and CDR2 YYREEE (reference sequence). The CDR3 totals 13 residues. V was trimmed by 0 bases and J by 6 bases, leaving 9 bases between them. CDR3 sequence: CASSLDTSDGYTF. The CDR3 DNA is TGTGCCAGCAGCTTGGACACCTCCGATGGCTACACCTTC.

The chain couples TRBV18 to TRBJ1-3, with no clear D. Germline V CDR1 and CDR2: KGHSH, LQKENI. V lost 1 base and J 0 bases, leaving 7 bases between the germline ends. The CDR3 is 15 amino acids. In DNA form, the CDR3 reads TGTGCCAGCTCACCACTGCTAGACTCTGGAAACACCATATATTTT. Translating it yields CASSPLLDSGNTIYF.

The J gene is TRBJ1-6, the V gene TRBV28, with D perhaps matching TRBD1 (5 bases). From germline, CDR1 is MDHEN and CDR2 SYDVKM. Trimming took off 5 bases at V and 2 bases at J, with 10 bases between the two ends. This CDR3 is 15 amino acids long. The CDR3 nucleotides read TGTGCCAGCAGTGTTGGGGCCCCCTATAATTCACCCCTCCACTTT. Encoded protein: CASSVGAPYNSPLHF.

The chain employs TRBV10-3 and TRBJ1-2; D might be TRBD1 (5 bases). This CDR3 has 13 residues. CDR1 and CDR2 (germline): ENHRY, SYGVKD. V gave up 6 bases and J gave up 2 bases, with 10 bases separating them. CDR3 sequence (DNA): TGTGCCATCAGGACAGAACAGAACTATGGCTACACCTTC. This translates into CAIRTEQNYGYTF.

V gene TRBV7-8 combines with J gene TRBJ2-6; 9 bases line up with TRBD1. This CDR3 spans 19 amino acids. J was trimmed by 0 bases and V by 5 bases; bases with no gene match: 11. The germline CDR1 and CDR2 sequences are SGHVS and FQNEAQ. CDR3 region: CASSPHRTGDYSGANVLTF. The CDR3 coding sequence is TGTGCCAGCAGCCCACACAGGACAGGGGACTACTCTGGGGCCAACGTCCTGACTTTC.

This clone was detected only a few times. This chain joins TRBV5-4 and TRBJ2-5; D is perhaps TRBD1 (5 bases). The J call may be wrong; the DNA end is better matched by TRBJ2-7. Germline V gene lookup returns CDR1 SGHNT and CDR2 YYREEE (reference sequence). The CDR3 extends over 16 amino acids. CDR3 DNA: TGTGCCAGCAGTACCGGAAGACAGAGAAACTCCTACGAGCAGTACTTC. Amino acid sequence: CASSTGRQRNSYEQYF.

The chain is built from TRBV28 and TRBJ1-4; 8 positions match TRBD1. With 5 bases clipped from V and 4 bases from J, the junction kept 15 bases outside the gene matches. Per the germline V gene, CDR1 is MDHEN and CDR2 is SYDVKM. The CDR3 loop spans 18 amino acids. CDR3 sequence: CASSTTRSGGTVNEKLFF. In DNA, the CDR3 is TGTGCCAGCAGTACGACCCGGTCAGGGGGCACCGTTAATGAAAAACTGTTTTTT.

This clone has only a few counts. This sequence joins TRBV5-6 and TRBJ1-2; 10 nucleotides match TRBD1. Germline lookup yields CDR1 SGHDT and CDR2 YYEEEE. The CDR3 loop spans 14 amino acids. V dropped 3 bases and J dropped 2; count of bases not matched to a gene: 1. CDR3 amino acids: CASSWGQGNYGYTF. The DNA for the CDR3 is TGTGCCAGCAGCTGGGGACAGGGGAACTATGGCTACACCTTC.

This clone was counted a few times. V is TRBV2 and J is TRBJ1-2, with D possibly TRBD1 on 5 matching bases. V lost 1 base, J lost 1 base, and 25 bases lay in between. CDR3 length equals 20 residues. CDR1 and CDR2 (germline): SNHLY, FYNNEI. In nucleotides, the CDR3 is TGTGCCAGCAGTGAAGGACGCCCTGGGCGTCAGGGTATAGTTAACTATGGCTACACCTTC. Amino acids: CASSEGRPGRQGIVNYGYTF.

This clone was recorded once. The chain has TRBV28 and TRBJ2-3, with a weak D call TRBD2 (7 bases). V was shortened by 6 bases and J by 5 bases, with 18 bases between the two germline ends. Germline V gene data show CDR1 as MDHEN and CDR2 as SYDVKM. This CDR3 is 15 amino acids long. CDR3 DNA sequence: TGTGCCAGCAGCCCAACCTCGGGGGGCATAGATACGCAGTATTTT. Protein: CASSPTSGGIDTQYF.

V gene TRBV7-6 combines with J gene TRBJ1-4; tentative D call: TRBD1 (6 bases). Germline CDR1 reads SGHVS; CDR2 reads FNYEAQ. The V and J ends lost 10 bases and 8 bases respectively, with 17 bases between them. This CDR3 contains 13 residues. CDR3: CATRRGAEEKLFF. DNA of the CDR3: TGTGCCACCCGTCGGGGGGCGGAAGAAAAACTGTTTTTT.